One sample yielded the 11 T cell receptor beta chains listed below, sequenced in a study of regulatory T cells in long-lasting Graves disease. In building TCR beta libraries, iRepertoire HTBI primers were used together with Arm-PCR of CDR3 regions. TCRdb fed the multiplex PCR reads into MiXCR, producing one record per CDR3 protein. The sample lists 320,000 or so distinct CDR3 sequences, about 20% occurring once. Documented time point: newly diagnosed GD, antithyroid drugs for less than 3 months. PBMC-extracted RNA yielded the TCR library. The sequencing used peripheral blood mononuclear cells (PBMCs), collected at new diagnosis, from a patient treated with antithyroid drugs. The origin of the receptors is a female donor with Graves disease.

This clonotype was counted many times. This rearrangement joins TRBV2 to TRBJ2-5, with D maybe TRBD2 (5 bases). Trimming removed 6 bases at V and 1 base at J, with 9 bases between. Germline-derived CDR1 and CDR2 are SNHLY and FYNNEI. This CDR3 region has 13 residues. CDR3: CASSAGIQETQYF. The CDR3 DNA is TGTGCCAGCAGCGCCGGGATCCAAGAGACCCAGTACTTC.

This clonotype was seen at least ten times. The DNA for the CDR3 is TGTGCCAGCAGTTTGCGAACCTGGACGGGAGGGCCGGAAGATACGCAGTATTTT. Its protein is CASSLRTWTGGPEDTQYF. The chain joins TRBV28 to TRBJ2-3; 8 nucleotides match TRBD2. After removal of 3 bases from V and 5 bases from J, the junction contained 16 bases not matched to a gene. Germline-derived CDR1 and CDR2 are MDHEN and SYDVKM. This CDR3 has 18 amino acids.

The sample holds many counts of this clonotype. The V call is TRBV19, the J call TRBJ2-1, with D perhaps matching TRBD1 (6 bases). The ends were cut back, 8 bases at V and 3 bases at J, with 11 bases in the middle. Germline CDR1 reads LNHDA; CDR2 reads SQIVND (reference sequence). This CDR3 contains 13 residues. The CDR3 region is CASLGTSYNEQFF. The CDR3 DNA follows: TGTGCCAGTCTAGGGACAAGCTACAATGAGCAGTTCTTC.

The J gene is TRBJ1-1, the V gene TRBV18; D possibly corresponds to TRBD1 (5 bases). This CDR3 region has 13 residues. V gave up 0 bases and J gave up 5 bases, with 7 bases separating them. Germline V gene sequence: CDR1 KGHSH, CDR2 LQKENI. CDR3 sequence reads: CASSPPEGTEAFF. DNA of the CDR3: TGTGCCAGCTCACCACCTGAGGGGACTGAAGCTTTCTTT.

The J gene is TRBJ2-7, the V gene TRBV12-3 or TRBV12-4; 12 bases align to TRBD1. CDR3 length equals 15 residues. The trim removed 3 bases at V and 6 bases at J, leaving 6 bases unmatched. CDR3 protein: CASSLLGQGALEQYF. The CDR3 bases are TGTGCCAGCAGTTTGCTGGGACAGGGGGCCCTCGAGCAGTACTTC.

The rearrangement uses TRBV28 and TRBJ2-1; 9 bases agree with TRBD2. The CDR3 sequence is 14 residues long. Per the germline V gene, CDR1 is MDHEN and CDR2 is SYDVKM. V was clipped by 6 bases and J by 6 bases; unmatched bases: 6. The CDR3 sequence: CASSLPGLANEQFF. CDR3 DNA: TGTGCCAGCAGCCTACCGGGACTAGCCAATGAGCAGTTCTTC.

At least ten counts were recorded for this clonotype. This chain links TRBV10-2 with TRBJ1-5; the D is unclear. Trimming removed 6 bases from V and 6 bases from J, with 15 bases in between. This CDR3 has 14 amino acids. Germline-derived CDR1 and CDR2 are WSHSY and SAAADI. The CDR3 sequence is CASSLRGITQPQHF. Written as DNA, the CDR3 is TGCGCCAGCAGCCTCCGCGGGATCACTCAGCCCCAGCATTTT.

This clonotype was recorded many times. The chain uses TRBV30 and TRBJ1-1, with a tentative D call TRBD1 (6 bases). Germline V lookup: CDR1 GTSNPN, CDR2 SVGIG (reference sequence). The CDR3 totals 14 residues. The V end lost 4 bases, the J end lost 5 bases, and 17 bases lay between the germline ends. CDR3 DNA sequence: TGTGCCTGGAATAAGGGGGAGGGAAAAACTGAAGCTTTCTTT. It yields the protein CAWNKGEGKTEAFF.

Comments on this clonotype: A junction boundary mismatches the germline segment, possibly from a read error. The rearrangement links TRBV12-3 or TRBV12-4 to TRBJ1-4; D is uncertain. This CDR3 spans 15 amino acids. The DNA of the CDR3 is TGTGCCAGCAGTTTAGACCGGGATACGAATGAAGAACTGTTTTTT. Translation: CASSLDRDTNEELFF.

This clonotype showed up many times. This chain uses TRBV7-8 with TRBJ2-7, with D possibly being TRBD1 or TRBD2 (5 bases each). Trimming removed 5 bases at V and 2 bases at J, with 16 bases between. Germline V gene sequence: CDR1 SGHVS, CDR2 FQNEAQ. The CDR3 sequence is 15 residues long. The CDR3 DNA follows: TGTGCCAGCAGCCTCGTTGTCGGGACCACCTACGAGCAGTACTTC. Protein: CASSLVVGTTYEQYF.

This clonotype was found many times. The rearrangement links TRBV28 to TRBJ1-5; the D gene is possibly TRBD1 (6 bases). This CDR3 has 16 residues. Germline CDR1 MDHEN, CDR2 SYDVKM. V was shortened by 2 bases and J by 1 base, with 12 bases between the two germline ends. CDR3 coding DNA: TGTGCCAGCAGTTTAGCACAGGGTCTAAGCAATCAGCCCCAGCATTTT. It codes for CASSLAQGLSNQPQHF.